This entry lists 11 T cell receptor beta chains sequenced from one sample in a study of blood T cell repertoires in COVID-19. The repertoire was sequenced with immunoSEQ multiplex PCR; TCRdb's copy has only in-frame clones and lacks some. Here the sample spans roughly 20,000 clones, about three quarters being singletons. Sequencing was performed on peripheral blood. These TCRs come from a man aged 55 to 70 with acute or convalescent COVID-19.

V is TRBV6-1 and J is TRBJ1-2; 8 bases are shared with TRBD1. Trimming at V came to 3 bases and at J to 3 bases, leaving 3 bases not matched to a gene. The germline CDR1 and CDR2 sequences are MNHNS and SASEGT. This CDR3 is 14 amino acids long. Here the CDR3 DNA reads TGTGCCAGCAGTGAGTCGGGACAGGACTATGGCTACACCTTC. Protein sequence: CASSESGQDYGYTF.

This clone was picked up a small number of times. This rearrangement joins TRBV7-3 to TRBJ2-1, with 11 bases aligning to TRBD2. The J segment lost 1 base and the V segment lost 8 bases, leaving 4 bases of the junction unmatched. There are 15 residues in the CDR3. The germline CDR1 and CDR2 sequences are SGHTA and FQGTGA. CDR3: CASGLAGGSYNEQFF. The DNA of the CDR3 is TGTGCCAGCGGTTTAGCGGGGGGGTCCTACAATGAGCAGTTCTTC.

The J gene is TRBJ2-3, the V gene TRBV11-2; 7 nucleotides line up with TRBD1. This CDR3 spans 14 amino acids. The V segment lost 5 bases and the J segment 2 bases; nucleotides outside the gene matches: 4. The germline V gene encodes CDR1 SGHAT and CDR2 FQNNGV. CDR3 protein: CASSTGTATDTQYF. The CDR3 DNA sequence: TGTGCCAGCAGCACCGGGACAGCCACAGATACGCAGTATTTT.

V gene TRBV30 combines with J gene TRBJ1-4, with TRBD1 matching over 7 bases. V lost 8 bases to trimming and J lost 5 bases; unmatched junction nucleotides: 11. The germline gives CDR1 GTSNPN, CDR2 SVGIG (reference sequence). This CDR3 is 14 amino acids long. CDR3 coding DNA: TGTGCCGGTACCTCCGGGACAGTGAATGAAAAACTGTTTTTT. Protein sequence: CAGTSGTVNEKLFF.

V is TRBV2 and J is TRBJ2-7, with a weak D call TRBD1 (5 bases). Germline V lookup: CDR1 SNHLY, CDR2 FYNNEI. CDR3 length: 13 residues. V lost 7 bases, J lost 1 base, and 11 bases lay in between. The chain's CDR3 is CASTRQNSYEQYF. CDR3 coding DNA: TGTGCCAGCACCAGACAGAATTCCTACGAGCAGTACTTC.

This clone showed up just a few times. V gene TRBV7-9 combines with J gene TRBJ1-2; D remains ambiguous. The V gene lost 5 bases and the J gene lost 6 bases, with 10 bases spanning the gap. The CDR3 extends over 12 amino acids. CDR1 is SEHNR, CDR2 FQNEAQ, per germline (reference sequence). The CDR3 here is CASSPVSDGYTF. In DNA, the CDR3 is TGTGCCAGCAGCCCCGTATCTGATGGCTACACCTTC.

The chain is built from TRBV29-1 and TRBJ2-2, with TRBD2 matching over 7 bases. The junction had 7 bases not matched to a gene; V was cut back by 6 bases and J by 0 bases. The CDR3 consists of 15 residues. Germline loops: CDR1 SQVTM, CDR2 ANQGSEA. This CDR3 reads CSVRGEGSNTGELFF. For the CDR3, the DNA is TGCAGCGTCCGGGGGGAGGGATCGAACACCGGGGAGCTGTTTTTT.

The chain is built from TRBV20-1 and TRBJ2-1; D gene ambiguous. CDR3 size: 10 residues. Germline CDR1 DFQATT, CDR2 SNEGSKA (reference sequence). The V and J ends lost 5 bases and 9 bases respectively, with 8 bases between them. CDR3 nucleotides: TGCAGTGCTGTAGGCGGTGAGCAGTTCTTC. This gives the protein CSAVGGEQFF.

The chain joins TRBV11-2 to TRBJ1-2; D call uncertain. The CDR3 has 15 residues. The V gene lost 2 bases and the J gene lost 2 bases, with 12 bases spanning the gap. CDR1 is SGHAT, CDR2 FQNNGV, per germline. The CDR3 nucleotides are TGTGCCAGCAGCTTAATGATGACACTCAACTATGGCTACACCTTC. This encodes CASSLMMTLNYGYTF.

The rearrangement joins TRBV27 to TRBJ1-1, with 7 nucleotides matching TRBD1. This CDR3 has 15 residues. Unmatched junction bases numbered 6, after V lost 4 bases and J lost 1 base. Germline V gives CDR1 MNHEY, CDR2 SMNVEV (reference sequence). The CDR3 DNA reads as TGTGCCAGCAGTTACAGGGGAAAAGGGAACACTGAAGCTTTCTTT. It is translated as CASSYRGKGNTEAFF.

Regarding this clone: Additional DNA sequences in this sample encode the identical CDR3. CDR3 loop: CASSPSGTEAFF. The CDR3 coding sequence is TGTGCCAGCTCACCGAGCGGCACTGAAGCTTTCTTT. The chain has TRBV18 and TRBJ1-1; D not certain. There are 12 residues in the CDR3. Per the germline V gene, CDR1 is KGHSH and CDR2 is LQKENI. Between the trimmed V and J ends, which lost 3 bases and 4 bases, there was a span of 6 bases. Drawing the rest from reference TRBV18 and TRBJ1-1, the complete variable domain is NAGVMQNPRHLVRRRGQEARLRCSPMKGHSHVYWYRQLPEEGLKFMVYLQKENIIDESGMPKERFSAEFPKEGPSILRIQQVVRGDSAAYFCASSPSGTEAFFGQGTRLTVV.